This T cell receptor beta chain was retrieved from a study of blood T cell repertoires in COVID-19. Clones were sequenced by immunoSEQ multiplex PCR, and TCRdb holds only the in-frame ones, with some missing. The data hold roughly 180,000 clones, with more than 80% observed a single time. The origin of this receptor is a woman aged 60 to 75 with acute or convalescent COVID-19. Sequencing input: peripheral blood.

Here the CDR3 reads CASSPQTGALGPQHF. In nucleotides, the CDR3 is TGTGCCAGCAGTCCCCAGACAGGGGCCCTAGGGCCCCAGCATTTT. The chain links TRBV27 to TRBJ1-5, with 8 bases identical to TRBD1. Looked up from germline, CDR1 is MNHEY and CDR2 is SMNVEV (reference sequence). Trimming at V came to 5 bases and at J to 9 bases, leaving 12 bases not matched to a gene. The CDR3 has 15 residues.